This is a list of T cell receptor beta chains from one sample in a study of early T cells in non-severe SARS-CoV-2 infection. One entry per CDR3 protein, called by TCRdb with MiXCR from the 5' RACE reads. This table holds more than 35,000 distinct CDR3 sequences, about 5% found once. The material sequenced was whole blood. The receptor source for this set is an adult who was a healthcare worker with PCR-confirmed SARS-CoV-2 infection or an uninfected control (not recorded which). Each CDR3 is given with its conserved first and last residue. D genes are given only for firm matches. The size of a clone is reported for some rows only, either as once, few or many, or as a class for expanded clones.

TRBJ2-1 | many | . | TRBV20-1 | CSARARVGDEQFF | TGCAGTGCTAGAGCCCGAGTAGGCGATGAGCAGTTCTTC
TRBJ1-3 | many | . | TRBV19 | CASTARGGLRNTIYF | TGTGCCAGTACCGCCCGGGGGGGCCTGAGAAACACCATATATTTT
TRBJ1-6 | many | . | TRBV24-1 | CAKDSSYNSPLHF | TGTGCCAAGGACAGCTCCTATAATTCACCCCTCCACTTT
TRBJ1-4 | . | . | TRBV5-1 | CASSPLDRNEKLFF | TGCGCCAGCAGCCCCCTGGACCGTAATGAAAAACTGTTTTTT
TRBJ1-6 | . | TRBD1 | TRBV5-6 | CASSIQGSSYSPLHF | TGTGCCAGCAGCATACAGGGGTCCTCCTATTCACCCCTCCACTTT
TRBJ2-5 | many | TRBD2 | TRBV6-1 | CASSTGTSAVLYQETQYF | TGTGCCAGCAGTACCGGGACTAGCGCGGTATTGTACCAAGAGACCCAGTACTTC
TRBJ2-1 | many | TRBD2 | TRBV12-3/TRBV12-4 | CASNLAGSHNEQFF | TGTGCCAGCAACCTAGCGGGGAGTCACAATGAGCAGTTCTTC
TRBJ2-5 | many | . | TRBV11-2 | CASSPSETQYF | TGTGCCAGCAGCCCCTCAGAGACCCAGTACTTC
TRBJ1-2 | many | TRBD1 | TRBV5-8 | CASSLVPLAGGNGYTF | TGTGCCAGCAGCTTAGTTCCTCTCGCAGGGGGCAATGGCTACACCTTC
TRBJ1-3 | . | . | TRBV3-1 | CASSQPSGAGGRYGNTIYF | TGTGCCAGCAGCCAACCTTCGGGGGCCGGAGGCCGATACGGAAACACCATATATTTT
TRBJ2-5 | . | TRBD1 | TRBV12-3/TRBV12-4 | CASSRLDRGETQYF | TGTGCCAGCAGCCGACTAGACAGGGGAGAGACCCAGTACTTC
TRBJ2-2 | few | . | TRBV7-3 | CASRPDSNTGELFF | TGTGCCAGCAGACCGGACTCGAACACCGGGGAGCTGTTTTTT
TRBJ1-2 | many | TRBD1 | TRBV7-6 | CASSSQGGGSYGYTF | TGTGCCAGCAGCTCGCAAGGGGGCGGGAGCTATGGCTACACCTTC
TRBJ2-2 | few | . | TRBV7-3 | CASSLMARSGELFF | TGTGCCAGCAGCTTAATGGCGCGGTCCGGGGAGCTGTTTTTT
TRBJ1-5 | many | . | TRBV18 | CASSRRDSNQPQHF | TGTGCCAGCTCACGACGGGATAGCAATCAGCCCCAGCATTTT
TRBJ2-5 | many | . | TRBV19 | CASRSGGGTQYF | TGTGCCAGTAGGTCAGGAGGAGGGACCCAGTACTTC
TRBJ2-5 | many | TRBD2 | TRBV29-1 | CSVTSGGETQYF | TGCAGCGTTACTAGCGGGGGAGAGACCCAGTACTTC
TRBJ2-2 | many | . | TRBV10-3 | CAIRERVENTGELFF | TGTGCCATCAGGGAAAGGGTAGAAAACACCGGGGAGCTGTTTTTT
TRBJ2-2 | many | . | TRBV15 | CATSRGAALNTGELFF | TGTGCCACCAGCAGAGGCGCAGCTCTGAACACCGGGGAGCTGTTTTTT
TRBJ2-1 | many | . | TRBV7-6 | CASSQGGSSYNEQFF | TGTGCCAGCAGCCAAGGGGGAAGCTCCTACAATGAGCAGTTCTTC
TRBJ1-2 | . | . | TRBV6-1 | CASTEGGSDYGYTF | TGTGCCAGCACCGAAGGGGGGTCGGACTATGGCTACACCTTC
TRBJ1-1 | . | . | TRBV12-3/TRBV12-4 | CASSLTETGFPKAFF | TGTGCCAGCAGTTTAACGGAGACAGGTTTTCCTAAAGCTTTCTTT
TRBJ1-1 | many | . | TRBV6-6 | CASIGFVDTEAFF | TGTGCCAGCATTGGCTTCGTGGACACTGAAGCTTTCTTT
TRBJ2-6 | . | . | TRBV5-1 | CASSLMGSGANVLTF | TGCGCCAGCAGCTTGATGGGTTCTGGGGCCAACGTCCTGACTTTC
TRBJ2-1 | many | . | TRBV7-3 | CASSLSGDNEQFF | TGTGCCAGCAGTCTATCAGGAGACAATGAGCAGTTCTTC
TRBJ2-2 | . | TRBD1 | TRBV6-1 | CASSPQGQLSSAGELFF | TGTGCCAGCAGTCCACAGGGACAGCTTAGTTCCGCCGGGGAGCTGTTTTTT
TRBJ2-2 | many | . | TRBV5-1 | CASREIFRSGELFF | TGCGCCAGCAGAGAAATCTTTCGTTCCGGGGAGCTGTTTTTT
TRBJ1-2 | many | . | TRBV3-1 | CASSQGQVRYTF | TGTGCCAGCAGCCAAGGTCAGGTGCGCTACACCTTC
TRBJ2-1 | . | TRBD2 | TRBV7-9 | CASSQTSGSSYNEQFF | TGTGCCAGCAGCCAGACTAGCGGGAGCTCCTACAATGAGCAGTTCTTC
TRBJ1-1 | many | . | TRBV25-1 | CASSQTRNTEAFF | TGTGCCAGCAGTCAGACAAGGAACACTGAAGCTTTCTTT
TRBJ2-4 | many | . | TRBV2 | CASSPRQGLAKNIQYF | TGTGCCAGCAGTCCCCGACAGGGACTAGCCAAAAACATTCAGTACTTC
TRBJ2-7 | few | . | TRBV3-1 | CASSQGTISPYEQYF | TGTGCCAGCAGCCAAGGGACTATATCGCCCTACGAGCAGTACTTC
TRBJ2-7 | few | TRBD1 | TRBV5-4 | CASSYPGQTYEQYF | TGTGCCAGCAGCTACCCGGGACAGACCTACGAGCAGTACTTC
TRBJ2-3 | many | . | TRBV20-1 | CSARTPSGTDTQYF | TGCAGTGCTAGGACACCCTCGGGCACAGATACGCAGTATTTT
TRBJ2-1 | many | TRBD2 | TRBV7-2 | CASSLGYGGAWNEQFF | TGTGCCAGCAGCTTAGGTTACGGGGGGGCCTGGAATGAGCAGTTCTTC
TRBJ2-1 | many | . | TRBV20-1 | CSAEGGGAGYNEQFF | TGCAGTGCTGAGGGAGGGGGGGCAGGTTACAATGAGCAGTTCTTC
TRBJ1-1 | few | . | TRBV6-2/TRBV6-3 | CASSYGVEKNTEAFF | TGTGCCAGCAGTTACGGAGTAGAAAAAAACACTGAAGCTTTCTTT
TRBJ2-3 | many | TRBD2 | TRBV5-1 | CASSLAGPAGGPTDTQYF | TGCGCCAGCAGCTTGGCTGGCCCAGCGGGGGGCCCGACAGATACGCAGTATTTT
TRBJ2-1 | many | . | TRBV19 | CASSTQAGIGEQFF | TGTGCCAGTAGTACCCAGGCTGGGATTGGGGAGCAGTTCTTC
TRBJ2-1 | . | . | TRBV29-1 | CSVVRISSYNEQFF | TGCAGCGTTGTACGGATCAGCTCCTACAATGAGCAGTTCTTC
TRBJ1-5 | many | . | TRBV30 | CAWSRGNDQPQHF | TGTGCCTGGTCAAGGGGGAACGATCAGCCCCAGCATTTT
TRBJ1-1 | medium-sized | . | TRBV12-3/TRBV12-4 | CASSPRPANTEAFF | TGTGCCAGCAGTCCCCGCCCCGCGAACACTGAAGCTTTCTTT
TRBJ1-1 | many | . | TRBV12-3/TRBV12-4 | CASSFGVLNTEAFF | TGTGCCAGCAGTTTCGGCGTACTAAACACTGAAGCTTTCTTT
TRBJ1-1 | few | . | TRBV7-9 | CASSFGGTTEAFF | TGTGCCAGCAGCTTCGGCGGGACCACTGAAGCTTTCTTT
TRBJ1-5 | . | . | TRBV7-9 | CASSLDGEQPQHF | TGTGCCAGCAGCTTAGACGGGGAGCAGCCCCAGCATTTT
TRBJ1-6 | . | . | TRBV12-3/TRBV12-4 | CASSFSPPSSYNSPLHF | TGTGCCAGCAGTTTCTCTCCTCCTAGCTCCTATAATTCACCCCTCCACTTT
TRBJ1-6 | few | . | TRBV5-4 | CASSLLTLGSSPLHF | TGTGCCAGCAGCTTGTTAACCCTCGGGAGTTCACCCCTCCACTTT
TRBJ1-1 | many | TRBD1 | TRBV5-1 | CASKQGSTEAFF | TGCGCCAGCAAACAGGGGAGCACTGAAGCTTTCTTT
TRBJ1-5 | many | . | TRBV19 | CASSISGGNQPQHF | TGTGCCAGTAGTATCAGTGGGGGAAATCAGCCCCAGCATTTT
TRBJ1-2 | . | . | TRBV4-1 | CASSQEGYGYTF | TGCGCCAGCAGCCAAGAGGGCTATGGCTACACCTTC
TRBJ2-3 | many | . | TRBV30 | CAWSLRTTSTDTQYF | TGTGCCTGGAGTCTAAGAACCACTAGCACAGATACGCAGTATTTT
TRBJ1-3 | many | . | TRBV20-1 | CSARGSAVTGNTIYF | TGCAGTGCTAGAGGATCCGCGGTTACTGGAAACACCATATATTTT
TRBJ2-2 | many | . | TRBV30 | CAWNLGKGELFF | TGTGCCTGGAACCTTGGAAAAGGGGAGCTGTTTTTT
TRBJ2-1 | medium-sized | . | TRBV18 | CASSPGRQWEQFF | TGTGCCAGCTCACCAGGAAGGCAGTGGGAGCAGTTCTTC
TRBJ2-7 | many | . | TRBV5-1 | CASSLEGAQYF | TGCGCCAGCAGCTTGGAGGGAGCGCAGTACTTC